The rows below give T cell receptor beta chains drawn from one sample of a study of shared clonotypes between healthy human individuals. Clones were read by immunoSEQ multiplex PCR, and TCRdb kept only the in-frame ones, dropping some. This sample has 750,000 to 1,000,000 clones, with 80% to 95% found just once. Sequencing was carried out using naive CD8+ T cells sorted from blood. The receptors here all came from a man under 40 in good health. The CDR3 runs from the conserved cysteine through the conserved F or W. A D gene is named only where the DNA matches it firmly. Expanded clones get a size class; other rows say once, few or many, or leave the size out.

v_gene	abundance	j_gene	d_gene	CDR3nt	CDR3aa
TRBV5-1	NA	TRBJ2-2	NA	TGCGCCAGCAGCTGGGGGGCACAGGGAACCGGGGAGCTGTTTTTT	CASSWGAQGTGELFF
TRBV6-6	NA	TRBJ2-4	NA	TGTGCCAGCAGTTACATCGTTAGCGGTAGCATGGGGGTTCAGTACTTC	CASSYIVSGSMGVQYF
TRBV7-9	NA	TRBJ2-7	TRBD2	TGTGCCAGCAGCCCCCGGGGGGGGAAAGGCGATTTTCGGTACGAGCAGTACTTC	CASSPRGGKGDFRYEQYF
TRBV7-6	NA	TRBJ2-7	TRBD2	TGTGCCAGCAGCCTAGGACTAGGGTGGGAGCAGTACTTC	CASSLGLGWEQYF
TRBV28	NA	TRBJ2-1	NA	TGTGCCAGCAGCAACGACCAATTTGAGCAGTTCTTC	CASSNDQFEQFF
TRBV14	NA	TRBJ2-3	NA	TGTGCCAGCAGCCAAGTGGGGGTTCGTTTTAAAGATACGCAGTATTTT	CASSQVGVRFKDTQYF
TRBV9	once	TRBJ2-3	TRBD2	TGTGCCAGCAGCCTGGGACTAGCGGGAGGGGGAGGCACAGATACGCAGTATTTT	CASSLGLAGGGGTDTQYF
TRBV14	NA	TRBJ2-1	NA	TGTGCCAGCAGCCAAGATCTCAGGAGGCCATACAATGAGCAGTTCTTC	CASSQDLRRPYNEQFF
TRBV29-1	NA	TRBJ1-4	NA	TGCAGCGTTGAAGATCCAGCTAATAATGAAAAACTGTTTTTT	CSVEDPANNEKLFF
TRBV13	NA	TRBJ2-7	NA	TGTGCCAGCACCGACGGGACTCTTTACGAGCAGTACTTC	CASTDGTLYEQYF
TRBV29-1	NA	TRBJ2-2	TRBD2	TGCAGCGTCGACACTAGCGGGAACACCGGGGAGCTGTTTTTT	CSVDTSGNTGELFF
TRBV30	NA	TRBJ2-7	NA	TGTGCCTGGTCGGGACAACCCTACGAGCAGTACTTC	CAWSGQPYEQYF